Below, 14 T cell receptor beta chains from the same sample are listed, as sequenced in a study of cytomegalovirus exposure and HLA in healthy donors. The PCR used 60 Vbeta and 13 Jbeta primers. The method was immunoSEQ multiplex PCR; TCRdb's version includes in-frame clones alone and lacks a portion of them. The repertoire includes around 200,000 clones, 65% to 90% of them detected once, and 2% to 2.5% sits in the top ten. Sequencing input: PBMCs. These receptors were obtained from a woman between 50 and 59 years old in good health and CMV-seronegative.

The chain uses TRBV7-9 and TRBJ2-2; 11 bases agree with TRBD2. CDR3 length: 13 residues. V shed 7 bases and J 7 bases; nucleotides not matched to a gene: 2. Germline V gene sequence: CDR1 SEHNR, CDR2 FQNEAQ (reference sequence). In DNA form, the CDR3 reads TGTGCCAGCATACTAGCGGGAGACGGGGAGCTGTTTTTT. This encodes CASILAGDGELFF.

This clone has only one observation. V is TRBV6-1 and J is TRBJ1-5; 7 bases line up with TRBD1. This CDR3 has 13 residues. The germline V gene has CDR1 MNHNS and CDR2 SASEGT. With V trimmed by 6 bases and J by 5 bases, 4 bases remained unmatched. The CDR3 is CASSLTGDQPQHF. As DNA, the CDR3 is TGTGCCAGCAGCCTTACAGGGGATCAGCCCCAGCATTTT.

The table lists this clone with a count of one. The J gene is TRBJ2-5, the V gene TRBV7-9; 9 bases align to TRBD2. Germline loops: CDR1 SEHNR, CDR2 FQNEAQ (reference sequence). V trimming: 3 bases; J trimming: 5 bases; junction bases outside the gene matches: 16. The CDR3 covers 18 residues. The CDR3 bases are TGTGCCAGCAGCTTCCCCGGGGGTAGCGGGAGCGAAAGCGAGACCCAGTACTTC. Its translation is CASSFPGGSGSESETQYF.

The gene calls are TRBV11-2 and TRBJ1-1; 7 bases agree with TRBD1. Germline values: CDR1 SGHAT, CDR2 FQNNGV. V lost 0 bases to trimming and J lost 4 bases; unmatched junction nucleotides: 17. The CDR3 is 19 residues long. The CDR3 coding sequence is TGTGCCAGCAGCTTAGACCCCTCTGACAGGGTGATTCGAAGCACTGAAGCTTTCTTT. This translates into CASSLDPSDRVIRSTEAFF.

The rearrangement links TRBV18 to TRBJ1-4; D is uncertain. The CDR3 has 14 residues. Germline lookup yields CDR1 KGHSH and CDR2 LQKENI. V lost 2 bases and J 7 bases, leaving 11 bases between the germline ends. The CDR3 nucleotides read TGTGCCAGCTCACCATCGGTGGGAGGTGAAAAACTGTTTTTT. It yields the protein CASSPSVGGEKLFF.

The chain recombines TRBV28 with TRBJ2-2; D perhaps matches TRBD2 (6 bases). The CDR3 is made up of 14 amino acids. Germline-derived CDR1 and CDR2 are MDHEN and SYDVKM. The ends were cut back, 8 bases at V and 1 base at J, with 11 bases in the middle. This CDR3 is CASWGERNTGELFF. CDR3 nucleotide sequence: TGTGCCAGCTGGGGGGAGCGGAACACCGGGGAGCTGTTTTTT.

This clone was detected a few times. The rearrangement links TRBV18 to TRBJ2-7; 11 bases map to TRBD1. Germline lookup yields CDR1 KGHSH and CDR2 LQKENI. J was trimmed by 4 bases and V by 3 bases; bases with no gene match: 5. The CDR3 has 15 amino acids. The CDR3 DNA reads TGTGCCAGCTCACCGATCGGGACAGGGGGGTACGAGCAGTACTTC. Encoded protein: CASSPIGTGGYEQYF.

The gene calls are TRBV28 and TRBJ1-5; D is uncertain. Germline loops: CDR1 MDHEN, CDR2 SYDVKM. V lost 1 base to trimming and J lost 5 bases, with 9 bases between them. The CDR3 is 14 amino acids. The CDR3 sequence: CASSLSTSDQPQHF. The CDR3 DNA sequence: TGTGCCAGCAGTTTATCCACTTCCGATCAGCCCCAGCATTTT.

The genes are TRBV6-5 and TRBJ1-3, with D uncertain. CDR1 and CDR2 (germline): MNHEY, SVGAGI. V lost 6 bases and J lost 0, with 12 bases in between. The CDR3 consists of 15 residues. In nucleotides, the CDR3 is TGTGCCAGCAGGAGGTCATTAAGCTCTGGAAACACCATATATTTT. As protein: CASRRSLSSGNTIYF.

The V and J genes are TRBV7-9 and TRBJ2-5; 11 bases line up with TRBD2. Unmatched junction bases numbered 6, after V lost 5 bases and J lost 4 bases. Germline V lookup: CDR1 SEHNR, CDR2 FQNEAQ (reference sequence). There are 15 residues in the CDR3. Here the CDR3 reads CASSHSGTSGETQYF. DNA of the CDR3: TGTGCCAGCAGCCATTCCGGGACTAGCGGAGAGACCCAGTACTTC.

This clone was observed a handful of times. The rearrangement joins TRBV10-1 to TRBJ2-3, with 7 positions matching TRBD2. Per the germline V gene, CDR1 is WNHNN and CDR2 is SYGVQD (reference sequence). V lost 3 bases to trimming and J lost 3 bases; unmatched junction nucleotides: 6. The CDR3 covers 15 residues. CDR3 sequence reads: CASSDGGAGTDTQYF. The CDR3 region has the DNA TGCGCCAGCAGTGACGGGGGAGCGGGAACAGATACGCAGTATTTT.

The J gene is TRBJ1-1, the V gene TRBV28, with D possibly TRBD1 on 5 matching bases. Germline lookup yields CDR1 MDHEN and CDR2 SYDVKM. The CDR3 totals 13 residues. The V and J ends lost 8 bases and 0 bases respectively, with 10 bases between them. The CDR3 loop reads CASRQTMNTEAFF. The DNA for the CDR3 is TGTGCCAGCCGACAGACCATGAACACTGAAGCTTTCTTT.

The rearrangement joins TRBV30 to TRBJ2-1; TRBD2 agrees at 14 bases. After removal of 3 bases from V and 7 bases from J, the junction contained 5 bases not matched to a gene. Germline V CDR1 and CDR2: GTSNPN, SVGIG (reference sequence). The CDR3 runs to 15 residues. The CDR3 region has the DNA TGTGCCTGGAGGGGACTAGCGGGAGATAGGAATGAGCAGTTCTTC. Its translation is CAWRGLAGDRNEQFF.

The J gene is TRBJ1-2, the V gene TRBV19; the match to TRBD1 covers 7 bases. CDR3 length: 14 amino acids. Unmatched junction bases numbered 12, after V lost 4 bases and J lost 10 bases. CDR1 LNHDA and CDR2 SQIVND come from the germline V gene (reference sequence). The CDR3 coding sequence is TGTGCCAGTAGTACTAGGGGGCCCGGACTTGACTACACCTTC. Translated, it gives CASSTRGPGLDYTF.